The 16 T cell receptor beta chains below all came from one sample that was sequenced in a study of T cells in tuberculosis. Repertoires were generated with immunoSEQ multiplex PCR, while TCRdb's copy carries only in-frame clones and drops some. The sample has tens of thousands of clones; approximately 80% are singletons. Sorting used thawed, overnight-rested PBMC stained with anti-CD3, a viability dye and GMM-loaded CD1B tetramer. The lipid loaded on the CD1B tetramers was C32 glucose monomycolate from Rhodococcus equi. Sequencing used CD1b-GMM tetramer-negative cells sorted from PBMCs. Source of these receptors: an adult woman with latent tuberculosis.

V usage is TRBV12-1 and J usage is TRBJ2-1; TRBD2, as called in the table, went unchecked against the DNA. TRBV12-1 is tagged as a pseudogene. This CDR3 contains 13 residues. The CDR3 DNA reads TGTGCCAGCAGCGTCGGACTAGCGGGAGTGTCGTTCTTC. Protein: CASSVGLAGVSFF.

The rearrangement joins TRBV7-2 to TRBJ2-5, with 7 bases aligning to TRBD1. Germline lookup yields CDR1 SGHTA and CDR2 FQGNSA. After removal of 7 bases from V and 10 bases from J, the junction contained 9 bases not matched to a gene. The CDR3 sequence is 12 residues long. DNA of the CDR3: TGTGCCAGCACCCTCTTACAGGGGCACCAGTACTTC. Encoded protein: CASTLLQGHQYF.

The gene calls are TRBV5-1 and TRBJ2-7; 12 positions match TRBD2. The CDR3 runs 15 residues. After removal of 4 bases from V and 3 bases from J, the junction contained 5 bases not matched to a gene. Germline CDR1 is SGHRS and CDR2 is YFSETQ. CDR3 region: CASSGGTSGRYEQYF. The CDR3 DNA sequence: TGCGCCAGCAGCGGGGGGACTAGCGGGCGCTACGAGCAGTACTTC.

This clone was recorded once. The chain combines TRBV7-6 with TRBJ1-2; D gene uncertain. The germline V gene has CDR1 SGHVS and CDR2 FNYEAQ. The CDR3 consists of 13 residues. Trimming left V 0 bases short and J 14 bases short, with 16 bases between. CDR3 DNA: TGTGCCAGCAGCTTAGCTGGGCCCCCACCATCTACCTTC. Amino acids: CASSLAGPPPSTF.

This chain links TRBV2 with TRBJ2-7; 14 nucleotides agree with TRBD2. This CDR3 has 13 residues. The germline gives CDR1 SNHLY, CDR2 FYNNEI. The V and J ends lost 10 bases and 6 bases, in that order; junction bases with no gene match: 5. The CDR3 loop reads CATETSGRGEQYF. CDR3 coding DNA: TGTGCCACCGAGACTAGCGGGAGGGGCGAGCAGTACTTC.

The CDR3 bases are TGTGCCAGCAGCCGCCCGTCGGGGCCCCAGCATTTT. Translated: CASSRPSGPQHF. V is TRBV11-2 and J is TRBJ1-5; D remains unclear. The CDR3 has 12 residues. In germline, CDR1 is SGHAT, CDR2 FQNNGV. The germline V and J ends were trimmed by 5 bases and 9 bases, with 11 bases remaining between them.

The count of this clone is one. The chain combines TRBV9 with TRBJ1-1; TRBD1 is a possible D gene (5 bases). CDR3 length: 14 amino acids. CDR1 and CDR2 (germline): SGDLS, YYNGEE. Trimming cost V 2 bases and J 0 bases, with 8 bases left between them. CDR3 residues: CASSVGDLNTEAFF. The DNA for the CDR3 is TGTGCCAGCAGCGTGGGGGACTTGAACACTGAAGCTTTCTTT.

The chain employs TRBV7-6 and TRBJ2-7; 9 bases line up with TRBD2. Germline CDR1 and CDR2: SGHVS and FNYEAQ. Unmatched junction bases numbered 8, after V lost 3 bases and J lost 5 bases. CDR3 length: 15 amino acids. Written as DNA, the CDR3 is TGTGCCAGCAGCTTTAGCGGGGGCTCCGCGAACGAGCAGTACTTC. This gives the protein CASSFSGGSANEQYF.

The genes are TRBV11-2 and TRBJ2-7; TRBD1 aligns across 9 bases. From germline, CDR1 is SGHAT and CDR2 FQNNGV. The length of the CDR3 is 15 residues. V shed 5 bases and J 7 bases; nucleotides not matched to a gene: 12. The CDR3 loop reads CASSRIAGTGREQYF. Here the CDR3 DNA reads TGTGCCAGCAGCCGAATCGCAGGGACAGGGAGGGAGCAGTACTTC.

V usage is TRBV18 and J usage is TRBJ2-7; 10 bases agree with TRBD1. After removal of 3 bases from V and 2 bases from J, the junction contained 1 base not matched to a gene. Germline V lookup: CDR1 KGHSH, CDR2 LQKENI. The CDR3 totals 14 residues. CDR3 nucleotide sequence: TGTGCCAGCTCACCCGGGACAGGGGCCTACGAGCAGTACTTC. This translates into CASSPGTGAYEQYF.

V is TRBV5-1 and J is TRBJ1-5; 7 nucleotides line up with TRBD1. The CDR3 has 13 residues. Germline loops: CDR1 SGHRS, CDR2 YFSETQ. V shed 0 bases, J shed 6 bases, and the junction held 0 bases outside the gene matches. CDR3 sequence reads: CASSLGDSQPQHF. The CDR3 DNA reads TGCGCCAGCAGCTTGGGGGACAGTCAGCCCCAGCATTTT.

The CDR3 DNA is TGTGCCAGCGGGGGGGCGGGAGCCGTGGGAGAGACCCAGTACTTC. Amino acids: CASGGAGAVGETQYF. The chain employs TRBV2 and TRBJ2-5; perhaps TRBD2 as D (7 bases). The V gene's germline CDR1 is SNHLY and CDR2 FYNNEI. The CDR3 contains 15 residues. V lost 8 bases, J lost 4 bases, and 20 bases lay in between.

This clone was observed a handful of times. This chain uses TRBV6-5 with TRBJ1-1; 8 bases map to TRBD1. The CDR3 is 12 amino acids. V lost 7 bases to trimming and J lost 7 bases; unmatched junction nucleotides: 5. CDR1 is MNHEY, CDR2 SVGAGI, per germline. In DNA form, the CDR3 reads TGTGCCAGCACCTATACAGGGGGTGAAGCTTTCTTT. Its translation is CASTYTGGEAFF.

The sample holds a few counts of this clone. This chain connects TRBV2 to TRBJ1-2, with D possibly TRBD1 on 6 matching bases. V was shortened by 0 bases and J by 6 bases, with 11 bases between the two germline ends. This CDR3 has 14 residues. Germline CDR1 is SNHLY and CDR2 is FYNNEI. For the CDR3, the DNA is TGTGCCAGCAGTGAAGCCCGATCAGGGGATGGCTACACCTTC. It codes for CASSEARSGDGYTF.

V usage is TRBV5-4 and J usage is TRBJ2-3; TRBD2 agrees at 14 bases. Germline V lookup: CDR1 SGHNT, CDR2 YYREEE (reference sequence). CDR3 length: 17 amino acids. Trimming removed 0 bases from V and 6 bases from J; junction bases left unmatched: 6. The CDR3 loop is CASSLVGLAGGRDTQYF. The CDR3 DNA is TGTGCCAGCAGCTTGGTCGGACTAGCGGGGGGCCGGGATACGCAGTATTTT. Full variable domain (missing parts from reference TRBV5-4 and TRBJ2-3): ETGVTQSPTHLIKTRGQQVTLRCSSQSGHNTVSWYQQALGQGPQFIFQYYREEENGRGNFPPRFSGLQFPNYSSELNVNALELDDSALYLCASSLVGLAGGRDTQYFGPGTRLTVL.

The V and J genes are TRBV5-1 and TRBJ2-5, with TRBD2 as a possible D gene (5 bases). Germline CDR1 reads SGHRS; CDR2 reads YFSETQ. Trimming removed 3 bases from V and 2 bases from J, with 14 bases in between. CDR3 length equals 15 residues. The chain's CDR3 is CASSSLEGPQETQYF. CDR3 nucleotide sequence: TGCGCCAGCAGCTCCCTCGAGGGCCCTCAAGAGACCCAGTACTTC.